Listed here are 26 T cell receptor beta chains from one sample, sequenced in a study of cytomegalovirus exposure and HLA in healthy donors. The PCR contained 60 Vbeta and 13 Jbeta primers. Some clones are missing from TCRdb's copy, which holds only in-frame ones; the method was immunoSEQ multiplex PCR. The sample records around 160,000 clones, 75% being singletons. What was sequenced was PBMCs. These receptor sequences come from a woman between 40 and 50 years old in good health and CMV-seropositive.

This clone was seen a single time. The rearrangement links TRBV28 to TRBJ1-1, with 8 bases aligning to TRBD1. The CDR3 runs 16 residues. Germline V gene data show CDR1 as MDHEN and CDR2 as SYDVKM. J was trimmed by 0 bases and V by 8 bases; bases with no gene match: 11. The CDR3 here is CASPPGQGRMNTEAFF. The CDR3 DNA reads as TGTGCCAGCCCACCCGGACAGGGCCGAATGAACACTGAAGCTTTCTTT.

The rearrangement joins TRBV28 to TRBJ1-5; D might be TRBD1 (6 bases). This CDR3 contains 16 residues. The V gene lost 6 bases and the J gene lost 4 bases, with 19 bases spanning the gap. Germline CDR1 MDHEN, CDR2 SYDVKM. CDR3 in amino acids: CASSGDTGSSNQPQHF. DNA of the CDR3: TGTGCCAGCAGCGGGGACACCGGCTCCTCAAATCAGCCCCAGCATTTT.

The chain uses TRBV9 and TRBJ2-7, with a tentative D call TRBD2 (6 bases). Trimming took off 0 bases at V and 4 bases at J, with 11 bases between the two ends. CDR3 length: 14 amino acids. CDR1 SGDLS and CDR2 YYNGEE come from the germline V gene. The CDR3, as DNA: TGTGCCAGCAGCGTAGGGAGGGAGGTGTACGAGCAGTACTTC. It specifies CASSVGREVYEQYF.

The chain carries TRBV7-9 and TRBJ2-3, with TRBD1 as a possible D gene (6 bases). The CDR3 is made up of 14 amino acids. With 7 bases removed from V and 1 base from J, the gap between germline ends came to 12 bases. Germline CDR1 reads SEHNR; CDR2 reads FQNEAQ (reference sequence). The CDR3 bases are TGTGCCAGCAACCCACAGGGCCGCACAGATACGCAGTATTTT. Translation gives CASNPQGRTDTQYF.

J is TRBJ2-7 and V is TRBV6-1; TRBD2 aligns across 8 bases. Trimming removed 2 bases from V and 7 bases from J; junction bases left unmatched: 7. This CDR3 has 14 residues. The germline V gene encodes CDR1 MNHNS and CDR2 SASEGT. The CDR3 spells CASSERTSPGEQYF. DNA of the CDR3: TGTGCCAGCAGTGAACGGACTAGCCCCGGGGAGCAGTACTTC.

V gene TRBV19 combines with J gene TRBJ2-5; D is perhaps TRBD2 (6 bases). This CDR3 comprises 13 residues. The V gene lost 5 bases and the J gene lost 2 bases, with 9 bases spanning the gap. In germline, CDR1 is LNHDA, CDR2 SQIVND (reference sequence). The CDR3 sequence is CASSAGSQETQYF. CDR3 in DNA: TGTGCCAGTAGTGCGGGGTCTCAAGAGACCCAGTACTTC.

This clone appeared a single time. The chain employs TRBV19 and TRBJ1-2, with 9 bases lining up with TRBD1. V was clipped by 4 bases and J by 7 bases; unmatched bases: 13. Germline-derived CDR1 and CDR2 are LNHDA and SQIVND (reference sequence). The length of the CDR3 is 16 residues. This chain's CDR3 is CASSTNNGQGRAGYTF. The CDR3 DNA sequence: TGTGCCAGTAGTACCAACAACGGACAGGGGAGAGCTGGCTACACCTTC.

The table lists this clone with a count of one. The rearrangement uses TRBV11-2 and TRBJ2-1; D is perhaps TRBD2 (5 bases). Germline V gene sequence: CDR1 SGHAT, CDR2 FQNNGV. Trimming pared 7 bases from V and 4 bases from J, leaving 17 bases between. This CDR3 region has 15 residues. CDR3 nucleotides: TGTGCCAGCACCGGCGGGTCAGGTATATACAATGAGCAGTTCTTC. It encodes CASTGGSGIYNEQFF. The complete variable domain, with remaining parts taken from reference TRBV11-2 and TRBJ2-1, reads EAGVAQSPRYKIIEKRQSVAFWCNPISGHATLYWYQQILGQGPKLLIQFQNNGVVDDSQLPKDRFSAERLKGVDSTLKIQPAKLEDSAVYLCASTGGSGIYNEQFFGPGTRLTVL.

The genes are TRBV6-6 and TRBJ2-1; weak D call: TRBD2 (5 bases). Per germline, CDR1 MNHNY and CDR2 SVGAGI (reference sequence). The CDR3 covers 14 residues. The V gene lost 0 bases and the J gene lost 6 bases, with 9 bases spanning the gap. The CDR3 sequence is CASSYSTSGNEQFF. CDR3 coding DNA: TGTGCCAGCAGTTACTCGACCAGCGGCAATGAGCAGTTCTTC.

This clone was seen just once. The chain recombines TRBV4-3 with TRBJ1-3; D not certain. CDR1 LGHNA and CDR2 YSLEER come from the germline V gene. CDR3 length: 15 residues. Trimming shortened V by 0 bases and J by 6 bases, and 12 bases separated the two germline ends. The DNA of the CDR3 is TGCGCCAGCAGCCAAGACCATTACGGGGTAAACACCATATATTTT. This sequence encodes CASSQDHYGVNTIYF.

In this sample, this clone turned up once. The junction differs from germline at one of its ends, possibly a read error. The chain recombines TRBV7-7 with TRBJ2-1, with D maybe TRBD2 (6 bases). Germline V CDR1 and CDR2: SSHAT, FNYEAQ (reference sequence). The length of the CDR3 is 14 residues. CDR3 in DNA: TGTGCTAGCAGCCCCGGGGACTCTAACAATGAGCAGTTCTTC. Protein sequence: CASSPGDSNNEQFF.

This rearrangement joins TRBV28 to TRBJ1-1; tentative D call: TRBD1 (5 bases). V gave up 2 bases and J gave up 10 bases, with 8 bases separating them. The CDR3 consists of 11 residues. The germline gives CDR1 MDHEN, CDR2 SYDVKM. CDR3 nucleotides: TGTGCCAGCAGTTTAATGGGGCGAGCTTTCTTT. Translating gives CASSLMGRAFF. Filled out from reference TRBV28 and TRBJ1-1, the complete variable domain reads DVKVTQSSRYLVKRTGEKVFLECVQDMDHENMFWYRQDPGLGLRLIYFSYDVKMKEKGDIPEGYSVSREKKERFSLILESASTNQTSMYLCASSLMGRAFFGQGTRLTVV.

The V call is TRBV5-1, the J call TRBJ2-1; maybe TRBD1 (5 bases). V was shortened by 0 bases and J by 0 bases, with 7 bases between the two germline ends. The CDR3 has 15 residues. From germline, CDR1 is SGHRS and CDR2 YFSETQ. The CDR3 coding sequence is TGCGCCAGCAGCTTGGAGCAGGGCTCCTACAATGAGCAGTTCTTC. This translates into CASSLEQGSYNEQFF.

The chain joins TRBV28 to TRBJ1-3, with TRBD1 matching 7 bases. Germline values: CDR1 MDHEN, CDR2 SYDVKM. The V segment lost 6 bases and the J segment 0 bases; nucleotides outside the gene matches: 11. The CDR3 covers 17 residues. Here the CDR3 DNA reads TGTGCCAGCAGGCTACCCGGGACAGCTATCTCTGGAAACACCATATATTTT. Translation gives CASRLPGTAISGNTIYF.

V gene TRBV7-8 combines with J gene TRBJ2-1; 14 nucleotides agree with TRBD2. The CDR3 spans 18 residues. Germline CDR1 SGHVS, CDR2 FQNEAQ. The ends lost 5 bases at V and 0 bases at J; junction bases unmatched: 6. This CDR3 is CASSPGLAGEASYNEQFF. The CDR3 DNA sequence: TGTGCCAGCAGCCCGGGACTAGCGGGAGAGGCCTCCTACAATGAGCAGTTCTTC.

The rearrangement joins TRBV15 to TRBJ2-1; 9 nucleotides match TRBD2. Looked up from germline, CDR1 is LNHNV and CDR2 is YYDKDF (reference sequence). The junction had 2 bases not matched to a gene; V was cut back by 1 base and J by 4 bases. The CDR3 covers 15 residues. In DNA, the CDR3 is TGTGCCACCAGCAGAGGTAGCGGGGGATACAATGAGCAGTTCTTC. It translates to CATSRGSGGYNEQFF.

The CDR3 DNA is TGTGCCAGCAGTTTAGGGGGGTTAAGGGGGCGGACTGAAGCTTTCTTT. It specifies CASSLGGLRGRTEAFF. The chain combines TRBV28 with TRBJ1-1; 7 nucleotides line up with TRBD1. The junction had 11 bases not matched to a gene; V was cut back by 2 bases and J by 5 bases. Looked up from germline, CDR1 is MDHEN and CDR2 is SYDVKM. The CDR3 runs 16 residues.

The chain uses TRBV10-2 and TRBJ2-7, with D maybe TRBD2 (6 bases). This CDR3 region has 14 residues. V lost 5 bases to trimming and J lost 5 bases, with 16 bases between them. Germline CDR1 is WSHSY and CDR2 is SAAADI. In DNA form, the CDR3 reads TGCGCCAGCAGTCCGACTAGAAGCAAGGACGAGCAGTACTTC. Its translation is CASSPTRSKDEQYF.

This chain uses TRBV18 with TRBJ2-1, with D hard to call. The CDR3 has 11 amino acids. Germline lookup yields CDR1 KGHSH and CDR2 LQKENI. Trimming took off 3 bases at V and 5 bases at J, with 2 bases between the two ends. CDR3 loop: CASSPDNEQFF. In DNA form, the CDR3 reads TGTGCCAGCTCACCCGACAATGAGCAGTTCTTC.

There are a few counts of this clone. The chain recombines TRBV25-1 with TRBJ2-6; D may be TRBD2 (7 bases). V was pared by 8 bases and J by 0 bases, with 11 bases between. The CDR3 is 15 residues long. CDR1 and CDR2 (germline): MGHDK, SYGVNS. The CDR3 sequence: CASGRGGSGANVLTF. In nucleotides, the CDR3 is TGTGCCAGCGGTAGGGGGGGCTCTGGGGCCAACGTCCTGACTTTC.

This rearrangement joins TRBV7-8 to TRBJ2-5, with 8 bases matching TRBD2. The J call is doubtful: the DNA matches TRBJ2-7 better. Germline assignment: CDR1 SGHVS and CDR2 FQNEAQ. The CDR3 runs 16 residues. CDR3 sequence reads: CASSFATSGGAYEQYF. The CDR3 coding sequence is TGTGCCAGCAGCTTTGCTACTAGCGGAGGAGCCTACGAGCAGTACTTC.

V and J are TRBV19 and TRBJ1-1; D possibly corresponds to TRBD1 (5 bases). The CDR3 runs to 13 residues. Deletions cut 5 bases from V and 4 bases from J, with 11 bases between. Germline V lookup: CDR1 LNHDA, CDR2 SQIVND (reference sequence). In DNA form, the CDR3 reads TGTGCCAGTAGTGACCGGGGGGGCACTGAAGCTTTCTTT. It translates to CASSDRGGTEAFF.

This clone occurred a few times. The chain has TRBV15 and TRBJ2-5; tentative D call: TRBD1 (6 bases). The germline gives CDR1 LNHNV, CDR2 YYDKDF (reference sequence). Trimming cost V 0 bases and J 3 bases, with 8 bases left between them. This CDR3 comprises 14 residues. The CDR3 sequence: CATSRDRGKETQYF. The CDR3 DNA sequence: TGTGCCACCAGCAGAGATAGGGGGAAAGAGACCCAGTACTTC. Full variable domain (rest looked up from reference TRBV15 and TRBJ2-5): DAMVIQNPRYQVTQFGKPVTLSCSQTLNHNVMYWYQQKSSQAPKLLFHYYDKDFNNEADTPDNFQSRRPNTSFCFLDIRSPGLGDTAMYLCATSRDRGKETQYFGPGTRLLVL.

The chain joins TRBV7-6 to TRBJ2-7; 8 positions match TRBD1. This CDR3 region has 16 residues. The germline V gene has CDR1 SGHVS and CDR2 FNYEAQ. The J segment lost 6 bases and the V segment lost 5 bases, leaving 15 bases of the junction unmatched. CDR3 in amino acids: CASSKDFLGQDREQYF. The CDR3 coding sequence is TGTGCCAGCAGCAAAGATTTTCTGGGACAGGACCGCGAGCAGTACTTC.

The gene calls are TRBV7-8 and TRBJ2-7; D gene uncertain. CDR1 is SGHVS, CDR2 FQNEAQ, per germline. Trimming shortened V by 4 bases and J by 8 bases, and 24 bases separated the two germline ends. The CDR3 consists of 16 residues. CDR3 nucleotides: TGTGCCAGCAGCTCCGCCGAACCGCCCCGAGGAGCCCAGCAGTACTTC. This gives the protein CASSSAEPPRGAQQYF.

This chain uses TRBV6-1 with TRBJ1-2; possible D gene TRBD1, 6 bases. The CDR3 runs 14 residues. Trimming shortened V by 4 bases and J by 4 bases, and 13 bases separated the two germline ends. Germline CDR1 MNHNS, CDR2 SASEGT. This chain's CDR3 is CASSARQVLYGYTF. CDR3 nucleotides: TGTGCCAGCAGTGCACGACAGGTGCTCTATGGCTACACCTTC.